The rows below give T cell receptor beta chains drawn from one sample of a study of T cell repertoires in cytomegalovirus infection. From the reads, TCRdb called clonotypes with MiXCR, one entry per CDR3 protein. There are roughly 200,000 distinct CDR3 sequences in the sample; approximately 9.6% occur only once, and roughly 5.1% lies in the top ten. Sequenced material: PBMCs. The receptors shown here come from a human donor in good health (CMV status not recorded). Some clones in this sample may be carry-over from other donors' samples. Both conserved end residues are trimmed from each CDR3.

>TRBV11-2|10|TRBJ2-3
ASKLSTDTQY
>TRBV12-3/TRBV12-4|11|TRBJ1-1
ASSFYRGSEAF
>TRBV20-1|9|TRBJ2-7
SALPSYEQY
>TRBV7-2|13|TRBJ1-2
ASSWTDRGPYGYT
>TRBV28|13|TRBJ2-7
ASSRERLQGYEQY
>TRBV7-2|13|TRBJ2-2
ASSSRDRGTGELF
>TRBV7-2|16|TRBJ2-7
ASSLVPWTSGRDNEQY
>TRBV7-2|15|TRBJ2-2
ASSLESGNIRTGELF
>TRBV11-2|12|TRBJ1-4
ASSPTGGLEKLF
>TRBV14|14|TRBJ2-7
ASSPLVVGLTYEQY
>TRBV6-2/TRBV6-3|13|TRBJ2-7
ASSYYGTGYYEQY
>TRBV6-6|15|TRBJ2-2
ASRVHGGTPNTGELF
>TRBV28|12|TRBJ1-5
AIRPGGSNQPQH
>TRBV11-2|15|TRBJ2-5
ASTPRLAGGSGETQY
>TRBV27|13|TRBJ2-2
ASSFRAGDTGELF
>TRBV29-1|16|TRBJ1-2
SVEKTFTGSGSDYGYT